This record looks at one T cell receptor (beta chain) sequence and its context. As yet, its antigen is unknown. These data belong to a study of glioma-infiltrating T cells. The ends were cut back, 5 bases at V and 7 bases at J, with 20 bases in the middle. The CDR3 has 16 residues. Germline assignment: CDR1 SGHAT and CDR2 FQDESV (reference sequence). General study findings and limits: Above-expected tissue-blood divergence occurred in all gliomas, most in low-grade ones. Only very few CDR3 sequences appeared in both tissue and blood.

TCR alpha and beta CDR3 regions were amplified from RNA using iRepertoire nested multiplex PCR. TCRdb used MiXCR to reprocess the multiplex PCR reads, holding one entry per CDR3 protein. The profile shows fewer than 90,000 distinct CDR3 sequences, about 23% of them singletons. The chain uses TRBV11-1 and TRBJ2-2, with D maybe TRBD2 (6 bases). The sequencing sample was made of glioma tissue, nonneoplastic brain tissue, or PBMCs (not recorded which). The sequence derives from a human donor with low-grade glioma or glioblastoma, undergoing nonglioma brain surgery, or in good health (not recorded which). The CDR3 nucleotides read TGTGCCAGCAGCCCTCCGGGACTTCAAGGGGACGGGGAGCTGTTTTTT. Amino acid sequence: CASSPPGLQGDGELFF.